These T cell receptor beta chains were read from a single sample in a study of T cell clonotyping in hematopoietic cell transplantation. The table came from immunoSEQ multiplex PCR; TCRdb's copy has only in-frame clones and leaves some out. The table lists about 76,000 clones, around 96% of them singletons, with roughly 1.5% in the top ten. Sequenced here: peripheral blood mononuclear cells, sampled before stem cell transplant. The source of these receptors is a woman aged 45 to 65 with acute myeloid leukemia. Some clones in this sample may be carry-over from other donors' samples. Both conserved end residues are part of each CDR3. A D gene is named only where the DNA matches it firmly. Clone size is stated in some rows and not others, as once, few, many or a class when expanded.

clone_size	v_call	j_call	d_call	cdr3_nt	cdr3_aa
once	TRBV28	TRBJ1-4	TRBD1	TGTGCCAGCTCGAGACAGGGCATTAATGAAAAACTGTTTTTT	CASSRQGINEKLFF
NA	TRBV5-1	TRBJ2-5	NA	TGCGCCAGCAGCTTGGCGGGGGAGACCCAGTACTTC	CASSLAGETQYF
NA	TRBV28	TRBJ2-7	TRBD1	TGTGCCAGCAGTTTGGCAGGGGGCTACGAGCAGTACTTC	CASSLAGGYEQYF
once	TRBV19	TRBJ1-1	NA	TGTGCCAGTAGTATAGGGGGGTGGGGAATGAACACTGAAGCTTTCTTT	CASSIGGWGMNTEAFF
NA	TRBV9	TRBJ2-2	NA	TGTGCCAGCAGCGTAGTAAGTGTCACCGGGGAGCTGTTTTTT	CASSVVSVTGELFF
NA	TRBV5-4	TRBJ2-7	NA	TGTGCCAGCAGCTTGACAGGGACCTGGGAGCAGTACTTC	CASSLTGTWEQYF
NA	TRBV9	TRBJ1-2	TRBD1	TGTGCCAGCAGCGTGGAAAACCGGGACAGAGGGACCACGAGCTACGGCTACACCTTC	CASSVENRDRGTTSYGYTF
NA	TRBV29-1	TRBJ2-5	NA	TGCAGCGTTGAAGCCCCAGCTCAAGAGACCCAGTACTTC	CSVEAPAQETQYF
NA	TRBV29-1	TRBJ1-1	TRBD1	TGCAGCGCCCCCAGGGGGAACCGGGTCACTGAAGCTTTCTTT	CSAPRGNRVTEAFF
NA	TRBV28	TRBJ2-3	TRBD2	TGTGCCAGCAGTTTGTCGACTAGCGGGAGTTCAGATACGCAGTATTTT	CASSLSTSGSSDTQYF
NA	TRBV2	TRBJ2-3	TRBD2	TGTGCCAGCAGTGGGACTAGCGGGGCCCCCAGCACAGATACGCAGTATTTT	CASSGTSGAPSTDTQYF
NA	TRBV29-1	TRBJ2-7	NA	TGCAGCGTTGTCGTGAGCTCCTACGAGCAGTACTTC	CSVVVSSYEQYF
NA	TRBV28	TRBJ1-2	TRBD1	TGTGCCAGCAGTCCCCCCACGGACAGGGGGTATGGCTACACCTTC	CASSPPTDRGYGYTF
NA	TRBV7-9	TRBJ2-7	NA	TGTGCCAGCGCGGAGGGGATGGGGGCCTCCTACGAGCAGTACTTC	CASAEGMGASYEQYF